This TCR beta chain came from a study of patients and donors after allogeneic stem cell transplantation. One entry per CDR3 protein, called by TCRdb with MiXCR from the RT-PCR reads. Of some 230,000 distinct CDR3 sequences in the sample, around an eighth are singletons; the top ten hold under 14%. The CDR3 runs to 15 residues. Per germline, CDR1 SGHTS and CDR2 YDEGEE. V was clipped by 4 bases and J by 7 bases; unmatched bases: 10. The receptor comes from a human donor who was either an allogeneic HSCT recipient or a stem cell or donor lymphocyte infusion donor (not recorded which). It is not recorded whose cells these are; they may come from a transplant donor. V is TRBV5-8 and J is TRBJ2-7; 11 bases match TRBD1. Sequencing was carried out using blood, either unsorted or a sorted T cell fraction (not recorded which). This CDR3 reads CASSARTGGVEEQYF. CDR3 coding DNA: TGTGCCAGCAGCGCCCGGACAGGGGGCGTGGAAGAGCAGTACTTC.